Below are 28 T cell receptor beta chains sequenced from a single sample in a study of shared clonotypes between healthy human individuals. Sequencing used immunoSEQ multiplex PCR; TCRdb keeps in-frame clones, though not all of them. The sample holds about 680,000 clones, around 90% seen once. CD45RO-negative CD8 cells positively selected for CCR7 made up the naive population, which excluded terminally differentiated effector memory CD45RA+ cells. The specimen sequenced was naive CD8+ T cells sorted from blood. Source of these receptors: a man aged 25-40 years in good health.

The chain joins TRBV2 to TRBJ2-1; 9 nucleotides line up with TRBD2. Per germline, CDR1 SNHLY and CDR2 FYNNEI. V shed 6 bases and J 7 bases; nucleotides not matched to a gene: 19. CDR3 length: 18 amino acids. The CDR3 DNA sequence: TGTGCCAGCAGCATTTGGGTAGCGGGAGAAAGTCGGAGGAATGAGCAGTTCTTC. This sequence encodes CASSIWVAGESRRNEQFF.

In its sample, this clone was seen a few times. The chain carries TRBV7-9 and TRBJ2-7, with TRBD2 matching over 11 bases. Germline V CDR1 and CDR2: SEHNR, FQNEAQ (reference sequence). The CDR3 has 17 amino acids. The V and J ends lost 4 bases and 2 bases, in that order; junction bases with no gene match: 10. CDR3 in DNA: TGTGCCAGCAGCTCCAGACTAGCGGGGACACCTCCCTACGAGCAGTACTTC. Translating gives CASSSRLAGTPPYEQYF.

The chain combines TRBV2 with TRBJ2-3; 9 bases match TRBD1. Germline V gene lookup returns CDR1 SNHLY and CDR2 FYNNEI. The CDR3 has 16 amino acids. Trimming at V came to 4 bases and at J to 2 bases, leaving 7 bases not matched to a gene. Here the CDR3 reads CASSGGQGGYTDTQYF. The CDR3, as DNA: TGTGCCAGCAGTGGGGGACAGGGAGGATACACAGATACGCAGTATTTT.

This CDR3 reads CASSRTGSSYEQYF. The CDR3 DNA sequence: TGTGCCAGCAGTCGGACAGGGAGCTCCTACGAGCAGTACTTC. V gene TRBV6-5 combines with J gene TRBJ2-7; 8 nucleotides line up with TRBD1. V lost 5 bases, J lost 0 bases, and 3 bases stayed unmatched. The CDR3 consists of 14 residues. Germline V gene lookup returns CDR1 MNHEY and CDR2 SVGAGI.

Details on this clone: The same CDR3 arises from other DNA sequences in this sample as well. CDR3 in amino acids: CASSSTGDTQYF. The CDR3 region has the DNA TGTGCCAGCAGCTCCACAGGCGATACGCAGTATTTT. The V call is TRBV7-9, the J call TRBJ2-3; tentative D call: TRBD1 (5 bases). The CDR3 has 12 amino acids. V was pared by 4 bases and J by 6 bases, with 8 bases between. Germline loops: CDR1 SEHNR, CDR2 FQNEAQ (reference sequence).

About this clone itself: The sample contains more than one DNA sequence encoding this CDR3. This rearrangement joins TRBV29-1 to TRBJ2-7; 9 bases are a match to TRBD2. The CDR3 totals 12 residues. Germline CDR1 is SQVTM and CDR2 is ANQGSEA. Trimming took 4 bases from V and 4 from J; bases not matched to a gene: 2. CDR3 sequence (DNA): TGCAGCGTTGTCCTAGCGGGGTACGAGCAGTACTTC. Encoded protein: CSVVLAGYEQYF.

This rearrangement joins TRBV5-1 to TRBJ2-7; TRBD1 matches 8 bases. The germline V gene has CDR1 SGHRS and CDR2 YFSETQ. This CDR3 has 18 residues. Trimming cost V 0 bases and J 2 bases; bases outside gene matches: 13. The CDR3 spells CASSLEGPVGQAPYEQYF. The CDR3 nucleotides read TGCGCCAGCAGCTTGGAGGGCCCCGTGGGACAGGCTCCCTACGAGCAGTACTTC.

The V and J genes are TRBV7-6 and TRBJ2-3; D gene ambiguous. Germline assignment: CDR1 SGHVS and CDR2 FNYEAQ. Trimming left V 5 bases short and J 4 bases short, with 10 bases between. The CDR3 covers 13 residues. This CDR3 is CASSPLSPDTQYF. In DNA, the CDR3 is TGTGCCAGCAGCCCACTGTCCCCAGATACGCAGTATTTT.

The CDR3 loop reads CASTRTGGDTEAFF. The CDR3 bases are TGTGCCAGCACCCGAACAGGGGGAGATACTGAAGCTTTCTTT. The V call is TRBV28, the J call TRBJ1-1; 8 bases fit TRBD1. CDR1 is MDHEN and CDR2 is SYDVKM in the germline V gene. Trimming took 7 bases from V and 5 from J; bases not matched to a gene: 9. The CDR3 extends over 14 amino acids.

The V call is TRBV29-1, the J call TRBJ1-2; no clear D. V lost 0 bases to trimming and J lost 0 bases, with 8 bases between them. The CDR3 has 14 residues. CDR1 SQVTM and CDR2 ANQGSEA come from the germline V gene. The CDR3 is CSVEDREANYGYTF. DNA for the CDR3: TGCAGCGTTGAAGATAGGGAAGCTAACTATGGCTACACCTTC.

The chain has TRBV27 and TRBJ2-1; no clear D gene. Deletions cut 3 bases from V and 8 bases from J, with 14 bases between. In germline, CDR1 is MNHEY, CDR2 SMNVEV (reference sequence). The CDR3 has 14 residues. The CDR3 DNA reads as TGTGCCAGCAGTTTCGTGCTGGGTAATCATGAGCAGTTCTTC. Translation: CASSFVLGNHEQFF.

The V call is TRBV13, the J call TRBJ2-7, with 9 bases aligning to TRBD1. The CDR3 covers 14 residues. With V trimmed by 4 bases and J by 3 bases, 4 bases remained unmatched. The germline gives CDR1 PRHDT, CDR2 FYEKMQ (reference sequence). The CDR3 here is CASSWGQGSYEQYF. The CDR3 DNA is TGTGCCAGCAGCTGGGGACAGGGAAGCTACGAGCAGTACTTC.

The V call is TRBV7-8, the J call TRBJ2-5, with D perhaps TRBD2 (6 bases). CDR3 size: 13 residues. Germline CDR1 and CDR2: SGHVS and FQNEAQ. Trimming stripped 5 bases from V and 4 bases from J, with 11 bases between. CDR3 region: CASSLWGGETQYF. The CDR3, as DNA: TGTGCCAGCAGCCTATGGGGAGGAGAGACCCAGTACTTC. The entire variable domain, with the rest obtained from reference TRBV7-8 and TRBJ2-5, is as follows: GAGVSQSPRYKVAKRGQDVALRCDPISGHVSLFWYQQALGQGPEFLTYFQNEAQLDKSGLPSDRFFAERPEGSVSTLKIQRTQQEDSAVYLCASSLWGGETQYFGPGTRLLVL.

This chain connects TRBV7-9 to TRBJ2-7, with D perhaps given as TRBD1 or TRBD2 (5 bases each). Germline CDR1 reads SEHNR; CDR2 reads FQNEAQ (reference sequence). The CDR3 has 14 residues. Trimming removed 4 bases at V and 6 bases at J, with 16 bases between. CDR3 residues: CASSSAVSGGEQYF. The DNA for the CDR3 is TGTGCCAGCAGCTCCGCCGTCTCTGGGGGCGAGCAGTACTTC.

The chain links TRBV7-2 to TRBJ2-7; D may be TRBD2 (5 bases). The germline V gene encodes CDR1 SGHTA and CDR2 FQGNSA. The CDR3 spans 12 residues. V was cut by 5 bases and J by 3 bases, with 8 bases left in between. In DNA form, the CDR3 reads TGTGCCAGCAGCGAGGGAAGCTACGAGCAGTACTTC. This codes for CASSEGSYEQYF.

The J gene is TRBJ1-1, the V gene TRBV11-2, with 8 bases identical to TRBD1. Germline assignment: CDR1 SGHAT and CDR2 FQNNGV. After removal of 5 bases from V and 8 bases from J, the junction contained 7 bases not matched to a gene. The CDR3 loop spans 13 amino acids. The CDR3 bases are TGTGCCAGCAGCCCCCCCGGGGACAGGGAAGCTTTCTTT. Its protein is CASSPPGDREAFF.

The chain is built from TRBV18 and TRBJ1-4; D possibly corresponds to TRBD1 (6 bases). Germline-derived CDR1 and CDR2 are KGHSH and LQKENI. Trimming took off 0 bases at V and 8 bases at J, with 13 bases between the two ends. There are 15 residues in the CDR3. CDR3 DNA: TGTGCCAGCTCACCACCGTTACAGGGTGGGGAAAAACTGTTTTTT. This gives the protein CASSPPLQGGEKLFF.

In DNA form, the CDR3 reads TGTGCCAGCAGCTTGTGGCAGGGGACGGAGCAGTTCTTC. Its translation is CASSLWQGTEQFF. The J gene is TRBJ2-1, the V gene TRBV13, with D maybe TRBD1 (6 bases). V was cut by 3 bases and J by 10 bases, with 13 bases left in between. The CDR3 totals 13 residues. CDR1 PRHDT and CDR2 FYEKMQ come from the germline V gene (reference sequence).

A remark on this clone: The junction departs from germline at one end; a sequencing error may be responsible. The gene calls are TRBV6-1 and TRBJ2-7, with D uncertain. The CDR3 extends over 11 amino acids. CDR1 and CDR2 from the germline V gene are MNHNS and SASEGT. The CDR3 region has the DNA TGTGCCACCAGTAGAGAGTACGAGCAGTACTTC. Protein sequence: CATSREYEQYF.

The chain is built from TRBV9 and TRBJ2-7; the D is unclear. V was trimmed by 3 bases and J by 3 bases, leaving 10 bases between them. The germline V gene encodes CDR1 SGDLS and CDR2 YYNGEE. The CDR3 consists of 13 residues. CDR3 bases: TGTGCCAGCAGCGGTGGCACCGACTACGAGCAGTACTTC. It translates to CASSGGTDYEQYF.

The chain is built from TRBV28 and TRBJ1-2; no definite D call. The CDR3 is 15 amino acids. Germline V CDR1 and CDR2: MDHEN, SYDVKM. V shed 6 bases and J shed 3 bases, with 17 bases lying between them. CDR3 sequence reads: CASSPFGQPDYGYTF. CDR3 bases: TGTGCCAGCAGCCCTTTCGGGCAGCCGGACTATGGCTACACCTTC.

This chain links TRBV6-4 with TRBJ2-3, with 10 bases lining up with TRBD2. This CDR3 is 18 amino acids long. Unmatched junction bases numbered 9, after V lost 2 bases and J lost 1 base. CDR1 is MRHNA, CDR2 SNTAGT, per germline. For the CDR3, the DNA is TGTGCCAGCAGTGACGGGCTAGCGGGAGTGGTCGGCACAGATACGCAGTATTTT. Encoded protein: CASSDGLAGVVGTDTQYF.

The rearrangement joins TRBV6-1 to TRBJ2-3; the D is unclear. With 3 bases removed from V and 2 bases from J, the gap between germline ends came to 9 bases. The CDR3 runs to 14 residues. The germline gives CDR1 MNHNS, CDR2 SASEGT. The CDR3 sequence: CASSELDLTDTQYF. The CDR3, as DNA: TGTGCCAGCAGTGAGCTGGACCTCACAGATACGCAGTATTTT.

This clone was found a few times. V usage is TRBV19 and J usage is TRBJ2-5; D tentatively reads TRBD1 or TRBD2 (5 bases each). Germline CDR1 reads LNHDA; CDR2 reads SQIVND (reference sequence). Trimming removed 3 bases at V and 5 bases at J, with 7 bases between. This CDR3 is built from 12 residues. DNA of the CDR3: TGTGCCAGTAGTATGTGGGGGGAGACCCAGTACTTC. As protein: CASSMWGETQYF.

This clone was picked up one time. The rearrangement joins TRBV7-2 to TRBJ2-1; TRBD2 matches at 8 bases. The CDR3 spans 15 residues. Trimming took 5 bases from V and 2 from J; bases not matched to a gene: 5. The germline gives CDR1 SGHTA, CDR2 FQGNSA. CDR3 in DNA: TGTGCCAGCAGCACGATAGCGGGAACCTACAATGAGCAGTTCTTC. This encodes CASSTIAGTYNEQFF.

This sequence joins TRBV10-2 and TRBJ2-7, with 7 bases matching TRBD2. The CDR3 runs 15 residues. Trimming cost V 6 bases and J 3 bases; bases outside gene matches: 11. The germline gives CDR1 WSHSY, CDR2 SAAADI. The CDR3 loop reads CASRVAGRGFYEQYF. The CDR3 bases are TGCGCCAGCAGGGTAGCGGGCCGAGGGTTCTACGAGCAGTACTTC.

The J gene is TRBJ2-7, the V gene TRBV6-6; D is ambiguous. The germline V gene has CDR1 MNHNY and CDR2 SVGAGI (reference sequence). V lost 6 bases and J lost 8, with 14 bases in between. The CDR3 runs 12 residues. As DNA, the CDR3 is TGTGCCAGCAGCCCTTCCTCAGATAAGCAGTACTTC. It encodes CASSPSSDKQYF.

The chain is built from TRBV11-2 and TRBJ2-1; possibly TRBD2 for D (5 bases). V dropped 4 bases and J dropped 9 bases, with 25 bases sitting between them. The CDR3 contains 17 residues. Germline loops: CDR1 SGHAT, CDR2 FQNNGV. The CDR3 sequence: CASSSFQGSEGRGEQFF. CDR3 bases: TGTGCCAGCAGCTCGTTTCAAGGATCGGAAGGACGGGGTGAGCAGTTCTTC.